The 30 T cell receptor beta chains given below trace back to one sample, sequenced in a study of memory CD4+ T cells and cytomegalovirus serostatus. The sort gate was single viable CD3+CD4+CD8-CD45RO+ cells for memory CD4+ T cells. The assay was immunoSEQ multiplex PCR, and TCRdb's table has in-frame clones only and misses some. Of about 59,000 clones listed, roughly 81% are singletons. Sequenced sample: memory CD4+ T cells from blood. All receptors derive from an adult in good health and CMV-seronegative.

V gene TRBV7-3 combines with J gene TRBJ2-1; 11 bases agree with TRBD2. Trimming at V came to 2 bases and at J to 2 bases, leaving 2 bases not matched to a gene. This CDR3 has 16 residues. Per the germline V gene, CDR1 is SGHTA and CDR2 is FQGTGA. This chain's CDR3 is CASSLLAGGTYNEQFF. The CDR3 DNA reads as TGTGCCAGCAGCTTATTAGCGGGAGGGACCTACAATGAGCAGTTCTTC.

This clone was seen just once. The CDR3 nucleotides are TGCGCCAGCAGCTTACTAGCACCGAACCCCGGCAATGAGCAGTTCTTC. Its protein product is CASSLLAPNPGNEQFF. The chain links TRBV5-1 to TRBJ2-1; tentative D call: TRBD2 (6 bases). CDR3 length equals 16 residues. CDR1 is SGHRS, CDR2 YFSETQ, per germline. V was shortened by 2 bases and J by 6 bases, with 18 bases between the two germline ends.

This chain joins TRBV5-3 and TRBJ1-2, with D unclear. TRBV5-3 carries the ORF label, with uncertain function. The CDR3 has 15 amino acids. V gave up 4 bases and J gave up 0 bases, with 13 bases separating them. The CDR3 loop is CARSRRGPTNYGYTF. Here the CDR3 DNA reads TGTGCCAGAAGCCGCCGAGGTCCGACTAACTATGGCTACACCTTC.

The chain has TRBV19 and TRBJ1-2; no reliable D call. This CDR3 has 13 residues. CDR1 and CDR2 from the germline V gene are LNHDA and SQIVND (reference sequence). Deletions cut 4 bases from V and 8 bases from J, with 14 bases between. This CDR3 is CASSTHLSQGYTF. DNA for the CDR3: TGTGCCAGTAGTACCCACCTCTCCCAGGGCTACACCTTC.

The rearrangement uses TRBV5-4 and TRBJ1-1; 7 positions agree with TRBD1. CDR1 is SGHNT, CDR2 YYREEE, per germline (reference sequence). The CDR3 has 15 amino acids. V lost 7 bases and J lost 1; bases outside the gene matches: 10. The CDR3 DNA sequence: TGTGCCAGCTTCCGACAGGGACTTGAGAACACTGAAGCTTTCTTT. Translating gives CASFRQGLENTEAFF.

This chain links TRBV28 with TRBJ1-5; 8 bases align to TRBD1. V shed 5 bases and J 6 bases; nucleotides not matched to a gene: 9. Germline loops: CDR1 MDHEN, CDR2 SYDVKM. The CDR3 is made up of 15 amino acids. The CDR3 sequence: CASSRAGQGGQPQHF. The CDR3 DNA reads as TGTGCCAGCAGTCGAGCTGGACAGGGAGGTCAGCCCCAGCATTTT.

The chain employs TRBV6-4 and TRBJ2-3; tentative D call: TRBD1 (5 bases). Germline assignment: CDR1 MRHNA and CDR2 SNTAGT. Trimming stripped 2 bases from V and 0 bases from J, with 15 bases between. The CDR3 has 17 residues. CDR3 loop: CASSDDNRSTSTDTQYF. The CDR3 DNA follows: TGTGCCAGCAGTGACGACAACAGGTCAACTAGCACAGATACGCAGTATTTT.

Only a few counts were recorded for this clone. The chain couples TRBV11-3 to TRBJ2-5, with 8 nucleotides matching TRBD2. This CDR3 is built from 16 residues. Germline loops: CDR1 SGHNT, CDR2 YENEEA. With 4 bases clipped from V and 2 bases from J, the junction kept 9 bases outside the gene matches. CDR3 region: CASSSGGGRHQETQYF. The CDR3 DNA is TGTGCCAGCAGCTCGGGTGGCGGGAGGCATCAAGAGACCCAGTACTTC.

This clone was seen a handful of times. The chain recombines TRBV11-2 with TRBJ1-2; D might be TRBD1 (5 bases). CDR3 length: 15 amino acids. The germline gives CDR1 SGHAT, CDR2 FQNNGV. The ends were cut back, 4 bases at V and 1 base at J, with 13 bases in the middle. The CDR3 protein is CASSSRQLRNYGYTF. The CDR3 coding sequence is TGTGCCAGCAGCTCTCGACAGCTACGTAACTATGGCTACACCTTC.

The V call is TRBV5-5, the J call TRBJ2-7, with D unclear. The CDR3 runs 18 residues. V was pared by 0 bases and J by 0 bases, with 19 bases between. Germline loops: CDR1 SGHKS, CDR2 YYEKEE (reference sequence). This CDR3 reads CASSLGVGSGRNSYEQYF. CDR3 sequence (DNA): TGTGCCAGCAGCTTGGGGGTCGGGTCAGGCAGGAACTCCTACGAGCAGTACTTC.

This chain links TRBV2 with TRBJ2-1; 7 bases are shared with TRBD2. The length of the CDR3 is 13 residues. The germline V gene has CDR1 SNHLY and CDR2 FYNNEI. J lost 4 bases, V lost 7 bases, and 4 bases had no gene match. The CDR3 nucleotides read TGTGCCAGCACGCCTAGCGGTTACAATGAGCAGTTCTTC. It encodes CASTPSGYNEQFF.

Of note for this clone: The junction departs from the called germline gene at one end, perhaps through a read error. The chain links TRBV6-4 to TRBJ2-1; a weak D match, TRBD1 (5 bases). The CDR3 contains 13 residues. Germline V CDR1 and CDR2: MRHNA, SNTAGT. The CDR3 reads CVSSDRRGNEQFF. CDR3 DNA: TGTGTCAGCAGTGATCGAAGGGGCAATGAGCAGTTCTTC.

The rearrangement uses TRBV5-4 and TRBJ2-1; D may be TRBD2 (6 bases). CDR3 length: 14 amino acids. Trimming stripped 4 bases from V and 7 bases from J, with 15 bases between. CDR1 is SGHNT and CDR2 is YYREEE in the germline V gene (reference sequence). The CDR3 coding sequence is TGTGCCAGCAGCGCTAGCGTAACGTTGAATGAGCAGTTCTTC. Translation: CASSASVTLNEQFF. Combining the CDR3 with reference TRBV5-4 and TRBJ2-1 gives the whole variable domain ETGVTQSPTHLIKTRGQQVTLRCSSQSGHNTVSWYQQALGQGPQFIFQYYREEENGRGNFPPRFSGLQFPNYSSELNVNALELDDSALYLCASSASVTLNEQFFGPGTRLTVL.

Only a few counts were recorded for this clone. The chain recombines TRBV4-3 with TRBJ2-7; 11 bases agree with TRBD1. Germline-derived CDR1 and CDR2 are LGHNA and YSLEER. After removal of 3 bases from V and 2 bases from J, the junction contained 0 bases not matched to a gene. The CDR3 extends over 14 amino acids. CDR3: CASSQDRGPYEQYF. The DNA of the CDR3 is TGCGCCAGCAGCCAGGACAGGGGGCCCTACGAGCAGTACTTC.

This clone was detected only once. The chain is built from TRBV19 and TRBJ1-5, with D hard to call. The CDR3 extends over 14 amino acids. Trimming left V 7 bases short and J 4 bases short, with 14 bases between. Germline CDR1 LNHDA, CDR2 SQIVND (reference sequence). In DNA form, the CDR3 reads TGTGCCAGTACCGACCAATCCTGGAATCAGCCCCAGCATTTT. It translates to CASTDQSWNQPQHF. Full variable domain (missing parts from reference TRBV19 and TRBJ1-5): DGGITQSPKYLFRKEGQNVTLSCEQNLNHDAMYWYRQDPGQGLRLIYYSQIVNDFQKGDIAEGYSVSREKKESFPLTVTSAQKNPTAFYLCASTDQSWNQPQHFGDGTRLSIL.

This chain uses TRBV29-1 with TRBJ2-7, with a weak D call TRBD1 (6 bases). In germline, CDR1 is SQVTM, CDR2 ANQGSEA. The CDR3 is 12 amino acids. Trimming cost V 6 bases and J 0 bases, with 9 bases left between them. The chain's CDR3 is CSVGDTSYEQYF. DNA for the CDR3: TGCAGCGTAGGGGACACCTCCTACGAGCAGTACTTC.

V is TRBV19 and J is TRBJ2-7; 9 nucleotides agree with TRBD2. The CDR3 totals 15 residues. After removal of 5 bases from V and 2 bases from J, the junction contained 7 bases not matched to a gene. From germline, CDR1 is LNHDA and CDR2 SQIVND (reference sequence). CDR3 nucleotides: TGTGCCAGTAGTTTTTCGGCGGGAGGGCCCTACGAGCAGTACTTC. This sequence encodes CASSFSAGGPYEQYF.

This clone was seen only a few times. Written as DNA, the CDR3 is TGCAGCGTGGGTGACAGGGGGAGAGGCAAAAACATTCAGTACTTC. It specifies CSVGDRGRGKNIQYF. J is TRBJ2-4 and V is TRBV29-1, with 9 bases that match TRBD1. CDR1 and CDR2 (germline): SQVTM, ANQGSEA. This CDR3 region has 15 residues. V gave up 6 bases and J gave up 3 bases; unmatched junction bases: 9.

V gene TRBV13 combines with J gene TRBJ1-6; TRBD1 agrees at 9 bases. Germline V gene sequence: CDR1 PRHDT, CDR2 FYEKMQ (reference sequence). Trimming removed 4 bases from V and 13 bases from J; junction bases left unmatched: 11. This CDR3 is built from 15 residues. This CDR3 reads CASSSGQGNASPLHF. Written as DNA, the CDR3 is TGTGCCAGCAGCTCAGGACAGGGGAATGCCTCCCCCCTCCACTTT.

The chain employs TRBV5-1 and TRBJ1-1; no reliable D call. V gave up 0 bases and J gave up 2 bases, with 5 bases separating them. This CDR3 is 13 amino acids long. Germline V gene lookup returns CDR1 SGHRS and CDR2 YFSETQ. The CDR3 protein is CASSLVPNTEAFF. The CDR3 nucleotides read TGCGCCAGCAGCTTGGTTCCCAACACTGAAGCTTTCTTT.

The J gene is TRBJ1-5, the V gene TRBV5-1; D call uncertain. This CDR3 is built from 13 residues. The ends were cut back, 0 bases at V and 4 bases at J, with 5 bases in the middle. Germline CDR1 is SGHRS and CDR2 is YFSETQ. The CDR3 nucleotides are TGCGCCAGCAGCTTGGATCATAATCAGCCCCAGCATTTT. Translating it yields CASSLDHNQPQHF.

The rearrangement links TRBV2 to TRBJ2-5; D perhaps matches TRBD2 (5 bases). There are 14 residues in the CDR3. Germline assignment: CDR1 SNHLY and CDR2 FYNNEI. V dropped 6 bases and J dropped 2 bases, with 13 bases sitting between them. CDR3 in DNA: TGTGCCAGCAGACCCACTAGTACTCAAGAGACCCAGTACTTC. It specifies CASRPTSTQETQYF.

This chain links TRBV30 with TRBJ1-4; D remains unclear. The CDR3 length is 12 residues. CDR1 and CDR2 from the germline V gene are GTSNPN and SVGIG (reference sequence). V lost 4 bases and J 5 bases, leaving 8 bases between the germline ends. CDR3 residues: CAWKFGNEKLFF. CDR3 coding DNA: TGTGCCTGGAAGTTTGGAAATGAAAAACTGTTTTTT.

The chain has TRBV6-5 and TRBJ1-5; D uncertain. Germline V gene lookup returns CDR1 MNHEY and CDR2 SVGAGI. Trimming removed 4 bases at V and 5 bases at J, with 9 bases between. This CDR3 contains 13 residues. Here the CDR3 reads CASSSVPYQPQHF. The CDR3 DNA sequence: TGTGCCAGCAGTTCCGTCCCGTATCAGCCCCAGCATTTT.

This clone appeared a few times. This chain links TRBV28 with TRBJ1-1; TRBD1 might be the D (5 bases). Germline V gene lookup returns CDR1 MDHEN and CDR2 SYDVKM. There are 11 residues in the CDR3. Trimming took 8 bases from V and 7 from J, leaving 11 bases between them. CDR3 amino acids: CASFRQIEAFF. The CDR3 DNA is TGTGCCAGCTTCCGACAGATTGAAGCTTTCTTT.

V gene TRBV7-2 combines with J gene TRBJ1-1; D is unclear. Germline V CDR1 and CDR2: SGHTA, FQGNSA. CDR3 length: 13 residues. Trimming took 1 base from V and 3 from J, leaving 6 bases between them. CDR3: CASSLDWDTEAFF. CDR3 DNA sequence: TGTGCCAGCAGCTTAGATTGGGACACTGAAGCTTTCTTT.

V gene TRBV19 combines with J gene TRBJ1-1; D is possibly TRBD1 (6 bases). Trimming pared 1 base from V and 3 bases from J, leaving 12 bases between. This CDR3 has 15 residues. The germline gives CDR1 LNHDA, CDR2 SQIVND (reference sequence). This chain's CDR3 is CASSIVQGFHTEAFF. CDR3 coding DNA: TGTGCCAGTAGTATAGTGCAGGGGTTTCACACTGAAGCTTTCTTT.

The chain recombines TRBV15 with TRBJ2-6, with 7 nucleotides matching TRBD1. The germline V gene encodes CDR1 LNHNV and CDR2 YYDKDF (reference sequence). After removal of 2 bases from V and 2 bases from J, the junction contained 6 bases not matched to a gene. The CDR3 is made up of 17 amino acids. CDR3 nucleotides: TGTGCCACCAGCAGAAATATAGGACAGGCTGGGGCCAACGTCCTGACTTTC. This gives the protein CATSRNIGQAGANVLTF.

This chain uses TRBV11-2 with TRBJ2-1; 10 nucleotides align to TRBD2. With 0 bases clipped from V and 6 bases from J, the junction kept 8 bases outside the gene matches. The CDR3 has 17 residues. The germline gives CDR1 SGHAT, CDR2 FQNNGV. CDR3 nucleotide sequence: TGTGCCAGCAGCTTAGACAGATCGGCTAGCGGGGGCAATGAGCAGTTCTTC. Translated: CASSLDRSASGGNEQFF. The entire variable domain, with the rest obtained from reference TRBV11-2 and TRBJ2-1, is as follows: EAGVAQSPRYKIIEKRQSVAFWCNPISGHATLYWYQQILGQGPKLLIQFQNNGVVDDSQLPKDRFSAERLKGVDSTLKIQPAKLEDSAVYLCASSLDRSASGGNEQFFGPGTRLTVL.

The chain's CDR3 is CASRRDPMDGGYTF. CDR3 bases: TGTGCCAGCAGACGGGACCCTATGGATGGTGGCTACACCTTC. The chain combines TRBV7-2 with TRBJ1-2, with TRBD1 as a possible D gene (5 bases). Trimming shortened V by 6 bases and J by 7 bases, and 18 bases separated the two germline ends. CDR3 length: 14 residues. The germline CDR1 and CDR2 sequences are SGHTA and FQGNSA.